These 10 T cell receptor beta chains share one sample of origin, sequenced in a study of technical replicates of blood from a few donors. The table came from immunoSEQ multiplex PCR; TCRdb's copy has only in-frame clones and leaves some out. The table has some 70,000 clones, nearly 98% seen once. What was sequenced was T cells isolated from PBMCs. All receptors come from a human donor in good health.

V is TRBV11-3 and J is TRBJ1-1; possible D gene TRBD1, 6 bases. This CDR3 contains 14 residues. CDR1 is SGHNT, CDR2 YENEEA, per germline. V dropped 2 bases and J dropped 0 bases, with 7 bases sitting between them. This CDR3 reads CASSLRGMNTEAFF. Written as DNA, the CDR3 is TGTGCCAGCAGCTTAAGGGGGATGAACACTGAAGCTTTCTTT.

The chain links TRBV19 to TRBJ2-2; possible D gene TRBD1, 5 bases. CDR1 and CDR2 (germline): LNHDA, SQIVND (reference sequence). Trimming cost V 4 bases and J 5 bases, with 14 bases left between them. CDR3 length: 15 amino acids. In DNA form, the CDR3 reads TGTGCCAGTAGTAGTTTTATGGGGCAGACCGGGGAGCTGTTTTTT. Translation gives CASSSFMGQTGELFF.

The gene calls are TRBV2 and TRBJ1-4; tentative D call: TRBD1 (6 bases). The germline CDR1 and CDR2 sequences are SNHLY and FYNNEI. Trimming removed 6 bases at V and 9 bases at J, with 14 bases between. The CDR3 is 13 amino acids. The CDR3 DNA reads TGTGCCAGCAGAACCGGACAGAACCAAAAACTGTTTTTT. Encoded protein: CASRTGQNQKLFF.

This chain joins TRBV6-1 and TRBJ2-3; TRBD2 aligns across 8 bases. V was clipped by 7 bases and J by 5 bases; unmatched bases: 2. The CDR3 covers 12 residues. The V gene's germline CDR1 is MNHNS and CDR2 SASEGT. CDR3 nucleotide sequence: TGTGCCAGCACGGGAGGGAAAGATACGCAGTATTTT. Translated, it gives CASTGGKDTQYF.

The DNA for the CDR3 is TGTGCCAGCAGCCCATCTAGCCTCCCTAACACCGGGGAGCTGTTTTTT. Protein sequence: CASSPSSLPNTGELFF. The chain combines TRBV9 with TRBJ2-2, with TRBD2 as a possible D gene (5 bases). The germline CDR1 and CDR2 sequences are SGDLS and YYNGEE. Trimming pared 4 bases from V and 2 bases from J, leaving 15 bases between. The CDR3 has 16 amino acids.

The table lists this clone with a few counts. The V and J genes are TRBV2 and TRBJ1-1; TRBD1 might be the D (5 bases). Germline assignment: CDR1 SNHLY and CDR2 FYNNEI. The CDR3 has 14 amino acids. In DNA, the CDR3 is TGTGCGAACCGGGACGGGAGTATGAACACTGAAGCTTTCTTT. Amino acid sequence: CANRDGSMNTEAFF.

The CDR3 loop is CASRPDRAKGYGELFF. CDR3 nucleotides: TGTGCCAGCAGGCCAGACAGGGCTAAGGGATACGGGGAGCTGTTTTTT. This sequence joins TRBV27 and TRBJ2-2, with 7 nucleotides matching TRBD1. Germline assignment: CDR1 MNHEY and CDR2 SMNVEV (reference sequence). With V trimmed by 6 bases and J by 7 bases, 14 bases remained unmatched. The CDR3 is 16 amino acids.

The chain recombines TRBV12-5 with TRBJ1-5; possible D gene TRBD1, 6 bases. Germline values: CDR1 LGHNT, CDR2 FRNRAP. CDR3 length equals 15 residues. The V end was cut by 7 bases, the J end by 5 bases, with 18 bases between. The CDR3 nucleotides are TGTGCTAGTGAACCAAGGGGGTATCGGGATCAGCCCCAGCATTTT. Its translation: CASEPRGYRDQPQHF. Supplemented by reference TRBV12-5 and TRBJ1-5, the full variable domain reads DARVTQTPRHKVTEMGQEVTMRCQPILGHNTVFWYRQTMMQGLELLAYFRNRAPLDDSGMPKDRFSAEMPDATLATLKIQPSEPRDSAVYFCASEPRGYRDQPQHFGDGTRLSIL.

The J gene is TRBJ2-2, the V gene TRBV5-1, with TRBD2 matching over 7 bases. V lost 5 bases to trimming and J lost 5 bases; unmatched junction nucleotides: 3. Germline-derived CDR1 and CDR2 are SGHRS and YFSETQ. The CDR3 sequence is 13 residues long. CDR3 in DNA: TGCGCCAGCAGTTCGGGGGGAACCGGGGAGCTGTTTTTT. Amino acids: CASSSGGTGELFF.

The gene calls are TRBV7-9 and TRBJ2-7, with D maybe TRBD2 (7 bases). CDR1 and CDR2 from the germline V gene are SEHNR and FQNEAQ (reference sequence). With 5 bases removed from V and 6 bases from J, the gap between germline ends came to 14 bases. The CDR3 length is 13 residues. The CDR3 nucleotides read TGTGCCAGCAGCCGAGGGGGGGCCGGCGAGCAGTACTTC. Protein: CASSRGGAGEQYF.